This T cell receptor beta chain was recovered during a study of cytomegalovirus exposure and HLA in healthy donors. Study-wide results and caveats: Under in vitro conditions, three CMV-associated chains were confirmed as specific for CMV antigens. Despite most TCR sequences being rare, some public TCRs occurred in many donors. Later examination showed HLA-associated TCR beta chains had greater clonal expansion than equally common others. Cytomegalovirus status, reportedly, was diagnosed with high specificity and sensitivity by the classifier.

Amplification used 60 Vbeta primers and 13 Jbeta primers. Libraries were prepared by immunoSEQ multiplex PCR; TCRdb keeps only in-frame clonotypes and omits some of them. The table records roughly 130,000 clones, around 83% of them present only once. On this clone itself: Its antigen is not identified.

Germline V gene lookup returns CDR1 SGDLS and CDR2 YYNGEE. The trim removed 2 bases at V and 8 bases at J, leaving 6 bases unmatched. This CDR3 is 14 amino acids long. The chain combines TRBV9 with TRBJ1-4, with 7 bases fitting TRBD1. Sequenced: PBMCs. The sequence came from a girl aged 2-9 years in good health and CMV-seronegative. CDR3 nucleotides: TGTGCCAGCAGCGTCGGGACAGCTGGGGAAAAACTGTTTTTT. Protein sequence: CASSVGTAGEKLFF.